This T cell receptor (beta chain) comes out of a study of post-analysis software for immune sequencing data. Background on the study: Both relapsing-remitting and secondary progressive multiple sclerosis featured among the disease courses, as did progressive-relapsing multiple sclerosis. Study-level points and caveats: Five TRBV segments, including TRBV5-6, TRBV5-1 and TRBV20-1, were more frequent in patients than controls. The normalized Chao1 diversity of multiple sclerosis patients was significantly lower than that of controls. Those samples that were prepared in the same batch co-clustered strongly by F measure.

The CDR3 has 14 residues. Germline CDR1 PRHDT, CDR2 FYEKMQ (reference sequence). The trim removed 6 bases at V and 2 bases at J, leaving 7 bases unmatched. Unique molecular identifiers were carried by the TCR beta cDNA libraries. The source material, 1 to 10 million T cells, gave rise to about 460,000 cDNA molecules. Via MiXCR, TCRdb re-called the PCR reads, giving one row per CDR3 protein. Seen here are fewer than 900,000 distinct CDR3 sequences, roughly 46% observed once, and the top ten hold roughly 5%. With respect to this clonotype: Antigen unknown.

The source is a girl between 10 and 17 years old with multiple sclerosis. The gene calls are TRBV13 and TRBJ2-7, with 7 bases fitting TRBD1. Input material: blood. The CDR3 DNA sequence: TGTGCCAGCAGTTTGGACAGGTTCGCCTACGAGCAGTACTTC. This codes for CASSLDRFAYEQYF.